The rows below give T cell receptor beta chains drawn from one sample of a study of T cell responses to AZD1222 COVID-19 vaccine. The data were produced by immunoSEQ multiplex PCR, yet TCRdb's version contains in-frame clones alone and is incomplete. The repertoire includes 170,000 or so clones, about 90% of them detected once, and around a tenth sits in the top ten. The source material was peripheral blood, sampled 28 days after the second AZD1222 dose. These receptors were taken from an adult who received the AZD1222 COVID-19 vaccine. The CDR3 runs from the conserved cysteine through the conserved F or W. A D gene is named only where the DNA matches it firmly. Size is stated for part of the rows, as once, few or many counts, or as a class when the clone is expanded.

cdr3_aa cdr3_nt clone_size j_call d_call v_call
CASTGRQGGLPSTGELFF TGTGCCAGTACAGGGAGACAGGGGGGACTCCCGTCCACCGGGGAGCTGTTTTTT NA TRBJ2-2 TRBD1 TRBV19
CASSQETSGGFYNEQFF TGCGCCAGCAGCCAAGAGACTAGCGGGGGGTTCTACAATGAGCAGTTCTTC NA TRBJ2-1 TRBD2 TRBV4-1
CSASIQGARGMNTEAFF TGCAGTGCTAGTATTCAGGGGGCGCGTGGCATGAACACTGAAGCTTTCTTT few TRBJ1-1 TRBD1 TRBV20-1
CATKAAGQETQYF TGTGCCACCAAAGCAGCGGGGCAAGAGACCCAGTACTTC NA TRBJ2-5 TRBD2 TRBV24-1
CASSQGTASTDTQYF TGTGCCAGCAGCCAGGGGACTGCTAGCACAGATACGCAGTATTTT NA TRBJ2-3 NA TRBV7-9
CASSPNRVGEQFF TGTGCCAGTAGTCCCAACAGGGTAGGCGAGCAGTTCTTC once TRBJ2-1 NA TRBV19
CASSVGDMNTEAFF TGCGCCAGCAGTGTTGGGGATATGAACACTGAAGCTTTCTTT NA TRBJ1-1 NA TRBV10-1
CAIKQGGSPLHF TGTGCCATCAAACAGGGCGGGTCACCCCTCCACTTT NA TRBJ1-6 NA TRBV10-3
CSDLHLNEQYF TGTTCGGACCTACACCTAAACGAGCAGTACTTC once TRBJ2-7 NA TRBV27
CSVEEREGEAFF TGCAGCGTTGAAGAAAGGGAAGGTGAAGCTTTCTTT NA TRBJ1-1 NA TRBV29-1
CASSLAGGRDEQFF TGCGCCAGCAGCTTAGCGGGGGGGCGAGATGAGCAGTTCTTC NA TRBJ2-1 TRBD2 TRBV5-1
CASKVSGNAFSYNEQFF TGTGCCAGTAAGGTCTCGGGTAACGCCTTCTCCTACAATGAGCAGTTCTTC NA TRBJ2-1 NA TRBV19
CASKLRTLGSSYNSPLHF TGTGCCAGCAAGCTTAGGACTTTGGGGAGCTCCTATAATTCACCCCTCCACTTT NA TRBJ1-6 NA TRBV7-6
CASSPRQGANNEQFF TGTGCCAGCAGCCCCAGGCAGGGGGCTAACAATGAGCAGTTCTTC once TRBJ2-1 TRBD1 TRBV7-2
CSVAPGDSYNEQFF TGCAGCGTGGCCCCGGGGGACTCCTACAATGAGCAGTTCTTC NA TRBJ2-1 NA TRBV29-1
CASSTGSWDGYTF TGCGCCAGCAGCACAGGGAGTTGGGATGGCTACACCTTC NA TRBJ1-2 NA TRBV5-1
CASSFAALAYQETQYF TGTGCCAGCAGCTTCGCGGCGCTTGCGTACCAAGAGACCCAGTACTTC NA TRBJ2-5 NA TRBV7-8
CASSQDRISNQPQHF TGCGCCAGCAGCCAAGACAGGATTAGCAATCAGCCCCAGCATTTT NA TRBJ1-5 NA TRBV4-3
CAIRSGDVNQPQHF TGTGCCATCAGATCAGGGGACGTCAATCAGCCCCAGCATTTT NA TRBJ1-5 NA TRBV10-3
CASNYRTGRNSPLHF TGTGCCAGCAACTACCGGACGGGGAGGAATTCACCCCTCCACTTT NA TRBJ1-6 NA TRBV14
CASSPSGQVGRTEAFF TGTGCCAGCTCACCATCGGGACAGGTCGGACGTACTGAAGCTTTCTTT NA TRBJ1-1 TRBD1 TRBV18
CASSTEPGGNYEQYF TGCGCCAGCAGCACCGAACCAGGGGGCAACTACGAGCAGTACTTC NA TRBJ2-7 TRBD1 TRBV5-1
CASRSDHNEQFF TGTGCCAGCAGATCCGACCACAATGAGCAGTTCTTC NA TRBJ2-1 NA TRBV2
CASSYSPGHYGYTF TGTGCCAGCAGTTATTCGCCCGGACATTATGGCTACACCTTC NA TRBJ1-2 NA TRBV6-5
CASGIQSSYNEQFF TGTGCCAGCGGGATTCAGAGCTCCTACAATGAGCAGTTCTTC NA TRBJ2-1 NA TRBV6-5
CASSPYRLTGTQETQYF TGTGCCAGCAGTCCATACAGACTTACAGGGACTCAAGAGACCCAGTACTTC NA TRBJ2-5 NA TRBV6-6
CASSVTGRLYYGYTF TGTGCCAGCAGCGTAACGGGACGGCTCTACTATGGCTACACCTTC NA TRBJ1-2 NA TRBV5-4
CASRLRDRADYGYTF TGTGCCAGCAGACTCCGGGACAGGGCGGACTATGGCTACACCTTC NA TRBJ1-2 TRBD1 TRBV28
CAISDRGGETQYF TGTGCCATCAGTGACAGGGGCGGAGAGACCCAGTACTTC NA TRBJ2-5 NA TRBV10-3